This T cell receptor beta chain was obtained from a study of CD8 T cells in Susac syndrome. Random hexamers primed reverse transcription of 0.5 to 1 ug RNA. TCRdb re-called the immunoSEQ multiplex PCR reads through MiXCR, storing one row per CDR3 protein. The repertoire holds 100,000 to 150,000 distinct CDR3 sequences, with roughly 94% as singletons. The CDR3 extends over 14 amino acids. Germline-derived CDR1 and CDR2 are SQVTM and ANQGSEA. The junction had 8 bases not matched to a gene; V was cut back by 3 bases and J by 6 bases. The chain couples TRBV29-1 to TRBJ2-1; 7 bases line up with TRBD1. The sample taken for sequencing was CD8+ T cells from PBMCs. The sequence was obtained from a human donor with Susac syndrome. The DNA for the CDR3 is TGCAGCGTTGAGTACGGAGCAGGGGGCAATGAGCAGTTCTTC. Its protein product is CSVEYGAGGNEQFF.